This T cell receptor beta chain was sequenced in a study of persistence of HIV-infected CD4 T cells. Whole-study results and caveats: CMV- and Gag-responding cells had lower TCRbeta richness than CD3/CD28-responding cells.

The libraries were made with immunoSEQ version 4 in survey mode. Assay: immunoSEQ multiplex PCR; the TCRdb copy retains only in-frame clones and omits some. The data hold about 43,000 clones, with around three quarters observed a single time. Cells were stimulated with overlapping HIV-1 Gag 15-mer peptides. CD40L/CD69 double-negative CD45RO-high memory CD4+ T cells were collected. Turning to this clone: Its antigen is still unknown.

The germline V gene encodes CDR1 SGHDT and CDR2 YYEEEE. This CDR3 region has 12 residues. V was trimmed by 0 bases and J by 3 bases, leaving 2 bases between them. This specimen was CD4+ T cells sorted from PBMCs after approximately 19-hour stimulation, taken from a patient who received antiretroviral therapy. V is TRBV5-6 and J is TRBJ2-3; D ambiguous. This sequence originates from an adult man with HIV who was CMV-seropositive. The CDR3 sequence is CASSLETDTQYF. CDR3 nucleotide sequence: TGTGCCAGCAGCTTGGAGACAGATACGCAGTATTTT.